Shown below are 20 T cell receptor beta chains from a single sample sequenced in a study of cytomegalovirus exposure and HLA in healthy donors. Some clones are missing from TCRdb's copy, which holds only in-frame ones; the method was immunoSEQ multiplex PCR. Here the sample spans some 210,000 clones, about nine tenths being singletons. The sequencing sample was made of PBMCs. These receptors originate from a woman aged 18-29 years in good health and CMV-seropositive.

V gene TRBV11-2 combines with J gene TRBJ2-1; 7 bases are shared with TRBD2. The V and J ends lost 4 bases and 4 bases, in that order; junction bases with no gene match: 16. In germline, CDR1 is SGHAT, CDR2 FQNNGV. The CDR3 contains 18 residues. CDR3 loop: CASSSNSGGSLTYNEQFF. The DNA of the CDR3 is TGTGCCAGCAGCTCGAATTCTGGCGGGAGTCTTACATACAATGAGCAGTTCTTC.

This clone occurred once. CDR3 amino acids: CASSFGASGSSYNEQFF. For the CDR3, the DNA is TGTGCCAGCAGCTTTGGTGCTAGCGGGAGCTCCTACAATGAGCAGTTCTTC. The chain links TRBV5-5 to TRBJ2-1; 10 nucleotides align to TRBD2. Looked up from germline, CDR1 is SGHKS and CDR2 is YYEKEE (reference sequence). V was pared by 2 bases and J by 0 bases, with 5 bases of the junction left unmatched. This CDR3 is 17 amino acids long.

Here the CDR3 DNA reads TGCGCCAGCAGCCAAGCCCTAGCATCTCACAATGAGCAGTTCTTC. Translation gives CASSQALASHNEQFF. The J gene is TRBJ2-1, the V gene TRBV4-1; D is perhaps TRBD2 (5 bases). V lost 1 base to trimming and J lost 5 bases, with 12 bases between them. Germline CDR1 MGHRA, CDR2 YSYEKL. The CDR3 spans 15 residues.

The chain joins TRBV29-1 to TRBJ2-7, with a weak D call TRBD2 (5 bases). The germline V and J ends were trimmed by 4 bases and 0 bases, with 10 bases remaining between them. From germline, CDR1 is SQVTM and CDR2 ANQGSEA. The length of the CDR3 is 13 residues. CDR3 nucleotide sequence: TGCAGCGTTGTCCCGGGGATCTCCTACGAGCAGTACTTC. As protein: CSVVPGISYEQYF.

This clone appeared once. The V gene is TRBV9, the J gene TRBJ2-1; 11 nucleotides line up with TRBD2. CDR1 is SGDLS, CDR2 YYNGEE, per germline. V gave up 4 bases and J gave up 8 bases; unmatched junction bases: 11. The CDR3 is 16 residues long. The CDR3 DNA sequence: TGTGCCAGCAGCTCAATAGCGGGAGGGCCGTTAGATGAGCAGTTCTTC. Translation: CASSSIAGGPLDEQFF.

This clone was seen a few times. This rearrangement joins TRBV7-9 to TRBJ2-1; 9 positions agree with TRBD2. The CDR3 runs 15 residues. The V gene end was trimmed by 1 base and the J gene end by 5 bases; junction bases not matched to a gene: 3. Germline V gene lookup returns CDR1 SEHNR and CDR2 FQNEAQ (reference sequence). The CDR3 is CASSLGASGNNEQFF. DNA for the CDR3: TGTGCCAGCAGCTTAGGCGCTAGCGGGAACAATGAGCAGTTCTTC.

The chain combines TRBV6-1 with TRBJ1-2; D ambiguous. V lost 3 bases, J lost 0 bases, and 8 bases lay in between. The CDR3 consists of 14 residues. Per the germline V gene, CDR1 is MNHNS and CDR2 is SASEGT. CDR3 sequence: CASSDSTTNYGYTF. In nucleotides, the CDR3 is TGTGCCAGCAGTGATAGCACTACTAACTATGGCTACACCTTC.

This chain links TRBV30 with TRBJ1-5; possibly TRBD1 for D (6 bases). Trimming took off 2 bases at V and 0 bases at J, with 8 bases between the two ends. In germline, CDR1 is GTSNPN, CDR2 SVGIG (reference sequence). CDR3 length equals 14 residues. DNA for the CDR3: TGTGCCTGGAGTACAGGGAATAGCAATCAGCCCCAGCATTTT. It is translated as CAWSTGNSNQPQHF.

V is TRBV5-1 and J is TRBJ2-2; D may be TRBD1 (5 bases). V gave up 4 bases and J gave up 0 bases, with 10 bases separating them. The germline V gene has CDR1 SGHRS and CDR2 YFSETQ. CDR3 size: 15 residues. The DNA for the CDR3 is TGCGCCAGCAGCCCGACGACAGCGAACACCGGGGAGCTGTTTTTT. Its translation: CASSPTTANTGELFF.

The rearrangement links TRBV5-1 to TRBJ1-1; TRBD1 agrees at 10 bases. Germline trimming cut 0 bases from V and 3 bases from J; bases unmatched to any gene: 14. Looked up from germline, CDR1 is SGHRS and CDR2 is YFSETQ. The CDR3 has 19 residues. The CDR3 loop reads CASSLVRTGGRRRDTEAFF. Here the CDR3 DNA reads TGCGCCAGCAGCTTGGTAAGGACAGGGGGAAGAAGAAGGGACACTGAAGCTTTCTTT.

This clone was picked up one time. The chain joins TRBV7-8 to TRBJ2-2; tentative D call: TRBD1 (5 bases). Between the trimmed V and J ends, which lost 2 bases and 8 bases, there was a span of 15 bases. The CDR3 loop spans 15 amino acids. CDR1 SGHVS and CDR2 FQNEAQ come from the germline V gene. CDR3 residues: CASSLQGGREGELFF. CDR3 DNA sequence: TGTGCCAGCAGCTTACAGGGTGGTAGGGAAGGGGAGCTGTTTTTT. The full variable domain, completed using reference TRBV7-8 and TRBJ2-2, is GAGVSQSPRYKVAKRGQDVALRCDPISGHVSLFWYQQALGQGPEFLTYFQNEAQLDKSGLPSDRFFAERPEGSVSTLKIQRTQQEDSAVYLCASSLQGGREGELFFGEGSRLTVL.

This clone was observed a few times. The rearrangement links TRBV5-1 to TRBJ2-1; 9 bases match TRBD1. The V segment lost 0 bases and the J segment 8 bases; nucleotides outside the gene matches: 6. Per germline, CDR1 SGHRS and CDR2 YFSETQ. The CDR3 has 15 residues. This CDR3 is CASSLEGTGSDEQFF. DNA of the CDR3: TGCGCCAGCAGCTTGGAGGGGACAGGGAGTGATGAGCAGTTCTTC. Full variable domain (missing parts from reference TRBV5-1 and TRBJ2-1): KAGVTQTPRYLIKTRGQQVTLSCSPISGHRSVSWYQQTPGQGLQFLFEYFSETQRNKGNFPGRFSGRQFSNSRSEMNVSTLELGDSALYLCASSLEGTGSDEQFFGPGTRLTVL.

This clone appeared once. This chain links TRBV9 with TRBJ2-7; 9 bases align to TRBD1. CDR1 and CDR2 (germline): SGDLS, YYNGEE. The V and J ends lost 4 bases and 2 bases, in that order; junction bases with no gene match: 10. The CDR3 sequence is 16 residues long. CDR3 sequence reads: CASSSKQGAETYEQYF. Here the CDR3 DNA reads TGTGCCAGCAGCTCAAAACAGGGGGCCGAGACCTACGAGCAGTACTTC.

The chain links TRBV28 to TRBJ2-7, with TRBD1 matching 7 bases. Germline values: CDR1 MDHEN, CDR2 SYDVKM. The CDR3 has 13 residues. The CDR3 DNA reads TGTGTAACAGGGGATCCCTACTCCTACGAGCAGTACTTC. Translated: CVTGDPYSYEQYF.

The chain recombines TRBV18 with TRBJ2-1; TRBD2 matches at 10 bases. The V and J ends lost 4 bases and 0 bases, in that order; junction bases with no gene match: 3. This CDR3 is built from 16 residues. Germline loops: CDR1 KGHSH, CDR2 LQKENI. The CDR3 bases are TGTGCCAGCTCACGGTCTAGCGGGAGCTCCTACAATGAGCAGTTCTTC. Protein: CASSRSSGSSYNEQFF.

The chain has TRBV21-1 and TRBJ1-5; the table names TRBD1, a call not compared with the DNA. TRBV21-1 is designated a pseudogene. The CDR3 runs to 19 residues. CDR3 residues: CASRDRTGREGSNSQPQHF. The CDR3 DNA follows: TGTGCCAGCAGGGACCGGACAGGGAGGGAGGGCAGCAATAGTCAGCCCCAGCATTTT.

CDR3 in amino acids: CASSLEPAGTEAFF. The CDR3, as DNA: TGTGCCAGCAGCTTAGAACCGGCGGGCACTGAAGCTTTCTTT. This chain joins TRBV13 and TRBJ1-1; D not certain. Looked up from germline, CDR1 is PRHDT and CDR2 is FYEKMQ (reference sequence). V lost 1 base and J 4 bases, leaving 10 bases between the germline ends. The CDR3 is 14 amino acids.

This chain connects TRBV4-1 to TRBJ2-7; tentative D call: TRBD1 (5 bases). This CDR3 is 16 amino acids long. V shed 1 base and J shed 4 bases, with 17 bases lying between them. CDR1 is MGHRA and CDR2 is YSYEKL in the germline V gene. The CDR3 spells CASSQVLGRGGYEQYF. DNA for the CDR3: TGCGCCAGCAGCCAAGTCCTTGGAAGGGGCGGTTACGAGCAGTACTTC.

Only one count was recorded for this clone. V gene TRBV18 combines with J gene TRBJ2-2, with D perhaps TRBD2 (6 bases). CDR1 and CDR2 (germline): KGHSH, LQKENI. The CDR3 runs 16 residues. V was clipped by 0 bases and J by 5 bases, with 13 bases between them. The DNA of the CDR3 is TGTGCCAGCTCACCACCTGCGGGACGGCATACCGGGGAGCTGTTTTTT. It encodes CASSPPAGRHTGELFF. The complete variable domain, with remaining parts taken from reference TRBV18 and TRBJ2-2, reads NAGVMQNPRHLVRRRGQEARLRCSPMKGHSHVYWYRQLPEEGLKFMVYLQKENIIDESGMPKERFSAEFPKEGPSILRIQQVVRGDSAAYFCASSPPAGRHTGELFFGEGSRLTVL.

J is TRBJ1-5 and V is TRBV6-1; D unresolved. There are 13 residues in the CDR3. Trimming removed 4 bases from V and 0 bases from J, with 4 bases in between. Germline V gene sequence: CDR1 MNHNS, CDR2 SASEGT. As DNA, the CDR3 is TGTGCCAGCAGTGTCCATAGCAATCAGCCCCAGCATTTT. It is translated as CASSVHSNQPQHF.